Shown below are 30 T cell receptor beta chains from a single sample sequenced in a study of T cells in Graves' hyperthyroidism and ophthalmopathy. The source material, RNA transcripts, was used to amplify TCR beta CDR3 regions. The HTBI primer set was used in a first-round RT-PCR of the TCR CDR3. In TCRdb, the multiplex PCR reads were re-called with MiXCR into one record per CDR3 protein. The data contain about 640,000 distinct CDR3 sequences, under 25% of them singletons. The sequencing sample was made of blood. All receptors derive from a man aged 25 to 40 with Graves' ophthalmopathy.

In this sample, this clonotype turned up a few times. J is TRBJ2-1 and V is TRBV14, with TRBD2 matching over 7 bases. Trimming cost V 0 bases and J 6 bases; bases outside gene matches: 8. The CDR3 extends over 16 amino acids. Germline V gene sequence: CDR1 SGHDN, CDR2 FVKESK. CDR3 residues: CASSQDSLAEINEQFF. The CDR3 DNA sequence: TGTGCCAGCAGCCAAGATAGCCTAGCGGAGATCAATGAGCAGTTCTTC.

This clonotype was seen repeatedly, ten times or more. The genes are TRBV6-1 and TRBJ1-2; D uncertain. Germline-derived CDR1 and CDR2 are MNHNS and SASEGT. Trimming removed 3 bases from V and 4 bases from J, with 12 bases in between. The CDR3 sequence is 14 residues long. Written as DNA, the CDR3 is TGTGCCAGCAGTGAGGGTTTCCTCCTCTATGGCTACACCTTC. Translating gives CASSEGFLLYGYTF.

This chain links TRBV10-2 with TRBJ1-1; D not certain. Looked up from germline, CDR1 is WSHSY and CDR2 is SAAADI. CDR3 length: 13 amino acids. Trimming took 3 bases from V and 4 from J, leaving 9 bases between them. The CDR3 protein is CASSDRGGTEAFF. Written as DNA, the CDR3 is TGCGCCAGCAGTGATCGGGGAGGCACTGAAGCTTTCTTT.

The J gene is TRBJ1-2, the V gene TRBV29-1, with D hard to call. The CDR3 spans 11 residues. Germline CDR1 SQVTM, CDR2 ANQGSEA. Trimming removed 8 bases at V and 8 bases at J, with 15 bases between. The CDR3 protein is CSIHGRSGYTF. The DNA of the CDR3 is TGCAGCATCCATGGCAGGAGCGGCTACACCTTC.

J is TRBJ2-7 and V is TRBV20-1, with TRBD2 matching 9 bases. This CDR3 comprises 16 residues. V lost 6 bases and J lost 4; bases outside the gene matches: 16. Germline V gene sequence: CDR1 DFQATT, CDR2 SNEGSKA (reference sequence). This CDR3 reads CSAPPLVAGVSYEQYF. CDR3 nucleotide sequence: TGCAGTGCCCCCCCCTTGGTAGCGGGAGTATCGTACGAGCAGTACTTC.

The V gene is TRBV7-2, the J gene TRBJ2-7, with D unresolved. Germline loops: CDR1 SGHTA, CDR2 FQGNSA. This CDR3 spans 13 amino acids. V was shortened by 3 bases and J by 2 bases, with 8 bases between the two germline ends. The CDR3 region is CASSFYDTYEQYF. The DNA of the CDR3 is TGTGCCAGCAGCTTTTACGACACCTACGAGCAGTACTTC.

V gene TRBV4-1 combines with J gene TRBJ1-1, with 9 bases matching TRBD1. Trimming at V came to 1 base and at J to 6 bases, leaving 6 bases not matched to a gene. The germline gives CDR1 MGHRA, CDR2 YSYEKL. The CDR3 spans 15 residues. The CDR3 sequence: CASSQAPQGAAEAFF. The DNA for the CDR3 is TGCGCCAGCAGCCAAGCACCACAGGGGGCCGCTGAAGCTTTCTTT.

V is TRBV6-1 and J is TRBJ1-1; no clear D. Germline CDR1 is MNHNS and CDR2 is SASEGT. This CDR3 contains 11 residues. With 6 bases removed from V and 6 bases from J, the gap between germline ends came to 8 bases. The CDR3 nucleotides read TGTGCCAGCAGGGATGGACCTGAAGCTTTCTTT. This encodes CASRDGPEAFF.

In its sample, this clonotype was seen many times. The rearrangement joins TRBV11-2 to TRBJ2-7, with TRBD1 matching 11 bases. This CDR3 spans 16 amino acids. The germline gives CDR1 SGHAT, CDR2 FQNNGV. J was trimmed by 4 bases and V by 4 bases; bases with no gene match: 9. The CDR3 sequence: CASSSLSGTGGYEQYF. In DNA, the CDR3 is TGTGCCAGCAGCTCACTCTCCGGGACAGGGGGTTACGAGCAGTACTTC. The full variable domain, rest sourced from reference TRBV11-2 and TRBJ2-7, is EAGVAQSPRYKIIEKRQSVAFWCNPISGHATLYWYQQILGQGPKLLIQFQNNGVVDDSQLPKDRFSAERLKGVDSTLKIQPAKLEDSAVYLCASSSLSGTGGYEQYFGPGTRLTVT.

This clonotype occurred many times. The CDR3 DNA reads as TGTGCCAGCAGTCAGGGACTAGCGGGAGATGAGCAGTTCTTC. It translates to CASSQGLAGDEQFF. The V call is TRBV12-3 or TRBV12-4, the J call TRBJ2-1, with 14 bases fitting TRBD2. The CDR3 length is 14 residues. J lost 8 bases, V lost 5 bases, and 2 bases had no gene match.

This clonotype came up a few times. The V gene is TRBV9, the J gene TRBJ2-1; the match to TRBD2 covers 7 bases. V shed 2 bases, J shed 3 bases, and the junction held 8 bases outside the gene matches. The germline V gene encodes CDR1 SGDLS and CDR2 YYNGEE. This CDR3 contains 16 residues. CDR3 region: CASSVTTSVRYNEQFF. For the CDR3, the DNA is TGTGCCAGCAGCGTCACCACTAGCGTTCGCTACAATGAGCAGTTCTTC.

This clonotype appeared many times. The V call is TRBV28, the J call TRBJ2-3, with 9 bases aligning to TRBD2. Germline CDR1 reads MDHEN; CDR2 reads SYDVKM. This CDR3 is 16 amino acids long. V lost 4 bases to trimming and J lost 3 bases; unmatched junction nucleotides: 8. CDR3 bases: TGTGCCAGCAGTTCCCAATTAGCGGGAGAGACAGATACGCAGTATTTT. It specifies CASSSQLAGETDTQYF.

The sample holds a few counts of this clonotype. This chain connects TRBV30 to TRBJ2-1; 8 nucleotides align to TRBD1. CDR1 and CDR2 (germline): GTSNPN, SVGIG (reference sequence). V lost 5 bases, J lost 10 bases, and 13 bases stayed unmatched. CDR3 length equals 14 residues. CDR3 sequence: CAWGETGATGEQFF. CDR3 DNA sequence: TGTGCCTGGGGCGAGACAGGGGCCACGGGGGAGCAGTTCTTC.

The table lists this clonotype with a few counts. V is TRBV28 and J is TRBJ2-2, with TRBD1 matching over 9 bases. The CDR3 contains 13 residues. V was clipped by 7 bases and J by 7 bases; unmatched bases: 4. CDR1 is MDHEN and CDR2 is SYDVKM in the germline V gene. The CDR3 region is CASNRGQGGELFF. CDR3 sequence (DNA): TGTGCCAGCAACAGGGGGCAAGGCGGGGAGCTGTTTTTT. The complete variable domain, with remaining parts taken from reference TRBV28 and TRBJ2-2, reads DVKVTQSSRYLVKRTGEKVFLECVQDMDHENMFWYRQDPGLGLRLIYFSYDVKMKEKGDIPEGYSVSREKKERFSLILESASTNQTSMYLCASNRGQGGELFFGEGSRLTVL.

This sequence joins TRBV20-1 and TRBJ2-7; possible D gene TRBD2, 6 bases. The CDR3 sequence is 13 residues long. V gave up 0 bases and J gave up 4 bases, with 10 bases separating them. The germline V gene encodes CDR1 DFQATT and CDR2 SNEGSKA (reference sequence). CDR3 in DNA: TGCAGTGCTAGAGACGGGGGTGGGTACGAGCAGTACTTC. Protein: CSARDGGGYEQYF.

In its sample, this clonotype was seen many times. The chain carries TRBV30 and TRBJ1-2, with D possibly being TRBD1 (6 bases). The CDR3 has 13 amino acids. V was clipped by 2 bases and J by 5 bases, with 12 bases between them. The germline V gene has CDR1 GTSNPN and CDR2 SVGIG (reference sequence). CDR3 residues: CAWSSTGYYGYTF. The CDR3 DNA is TGTGCCTGGAGTTCGACAGGTTATTATGGCTACACCTTC.

This clonotype has at least ten counts. This chain links TRBV20-1 with TRBJ2-5, with 14 bases identical to TRBD2. V was clipped by 6 bases and J by 0 bases; unmatched bases: 9. This CDR3 has 17 residues. Germline-derived CDR1 and CDR2 are DFQATT and SNEGSKA (reference sequence). CDR3 sequence: CSAQGLAGVWYQETQYF. Written as DNA, the CDR3 is TGCAGTGCCCAGGGACTAGCGGGAGTTTGGTACCAAGAGACCCAGTACTTC.

This clonotype was seen many times. An end of the junction differs from the germline gene, which may be a read error. The chain joins TRBV5-1 to TRBJ2-7; TRBD1 might be the D (7 bases). CDR1 is SGHRS and CDR2 is YFSETQ in the germline V gene. There are 15 residues in the CDR3. CDR3 nucleotide sequence: TGTGCCAGCAGCTTAGGGGGGCAGGGGGCCTACGAGCAGTACTTC. Translating it yields CASSLGGQGAYEQYF.

This clonotype turned up a few times. This rearrangement joins TRBV7-6 to TRBJ2-1; weak D call: TRBD1 (6 bases). V was pared by 3 bases and J by 7 bases, with 13 bases between. Per germline, CDR1 SGHVS and CDR2 FNYEAQ. CDR3 length equals 14 residues. CDR3 DNA sequence: TGTGCCAGCAGCTTGTACAGGGTAGGAAATGAGCAGTTCTTC. As protein: CASSLYRVGNEQFF.

The V gene is TRBV6-1, the J gene TRBJ2-7; 12 positions agree with TRBD1. The CDR3 has 16 residues. Per germline, CDR1 MNHNS and CDR2 SASEGT. J lost 5 bases, V lost 6 bases, and 11 bases had no gene match. The CDR3 spells CASSPGPGTGGDEQYF. In nucleotides, the CDR3 is TGTGCCAGCAGCCCCGGTCCCGGGACAGGGGGCGACGAGCAGTACTTC.

The chain links TRBV5-1 to TRBJ1-1, with D perhaps matching TRBD1 (6 bases). CDR1 is SGHRS and CDR2 is YFSETQ in the germline V gene. With 4 bases removed from V and 4 bases from J, the gap between germline ends came to 20 bases. The CDR3 extends over 16 amino acids. CDR3 DNA sequence: TGCGCCAGCAGCCTATTTTTGGGGGCGTCAGGCACTGAAGCTTTCTTT. Protein sequence: CASSLFLGASGTEAFF.

This clonotype was recorded once. The CDR3 region has the DNA TGTGCCATCAGTGAAACCGAAGGTGCACCCCCCGAGACCCAGTACTTC. Protein: CAISETEGAPPETQYF. This chain connects TRBV10-3 to TRBJ2-5; no reliable D call. This CDR3 region has 16 residues. Germline V gene sequence: CDR1 ENHRY, CDR2 SYGVKD. V lost 3 bases, J lost 5 bases, and 19 bases lay in between.

This clonotype was counted a few times. The chain uses TRBV24-1 and TRBJ2-2; TRBD2 matches 10 bases. Germline CDR1 reads KGHDR; CDR2 reads SFDVKD. The CDR3 contains 16 residues. Trimming took 3 bases from V and 1 from J; bases not matched to a gene: 1. CDR3 sequence: CATSDPSGRNTGELFF. DNA for the CDR3: TGTGCCACCAGTGATCCTAGCGGGAGGAACACCGGGGAGCTGTTTTTT.

This clonotype occurred many times. The chain recombines TRBV15 with TRBJ1-5; no clear D gene. The V end lost 5 bases, the J end lost 4 bases, and 6 bases lay between the germline ends. This CDR3 contains 12 residues. CDR1 is LNHNV and CDR2 is YYDKDF in the germline V gene (reference sequence). CDR3 sequence: CATSHPNQPQHF. The CDR3 DNA reads TGTGCCACCAGCCATCCGAATCAGCCCCAGCATTTT.

The chain combines TRBV20-1 with TRBJ1-2; no reliable D call. V lost 3 bases, J lost 0 bases, and 8 bases lay in between. The germline V gene encodes CDR1 DFQATT and CDR2 SNEGSKA (reference sequence). CDR3 size: 13 residues. CDR3 in amino acids: CSASPLPNYGYTF. CDR3 DNA: TGCAGTGCTAGTCCCTTACCTAACTATGGCTACACCTTC.

The table lists this clonotype with many counts. V gene TRBV2 combines with J gene TRBJ2-5, with 7 positions matching TRBD2. Germline loops: CDR1 SNHLY, CDR2 FYNNEI. The CDR3 covers 15 residues. The trim removed 3 bases at V and 5 bases at J, leaving 9 bases unmatched. The CDR3 sequence: CASSDGGSASETQYF. CDR3 bases: TGTGCCAGCAGTGACGGGGGGAGTGCTTCCGAGACCCAGTACTTC.

This clonotype has only a few counts. The CDR3 sequence: CASRRSIRDRGINEQYF. DNA of the CDR3: TGTGCCAGCAGAAGATCAATCCGGGACAGGGGCATCAACGAGCAGTACTTC. The chain uses TRBV2 and TRBJ2-7; the match to TRBD1 covers 10 bases. The V and J ends lost 6 bases and 5 bases, in that order; junction bases with no gene match: 16. The CDR3 is made up of 17 amino acids. CDR1 and CDR2 from the germline V gene are SNHLY and FYNNEI. Complete variable domain (other parts from reference TRBV2 and TRBJ2-7): EPEVTQTPSHQVTQMGQEVILRCVPISNHLYFYWYRQILGQKVEFLVSFYNNEISEKSEIFDDQFSVERPDGSNFTLKIRSTKLEDSAMYFCASRRSIRDRGINEQYFGPGTRLTVT.

This clonotype was seen repeatedly, ten times or more. The chain recombines TRBV13 with TRBJ2-7, with D possibly TRBD2 on 7 matching bases. The CDR3 sequence is 13 residues long. Germline V CDR1 and CDR2: PRHDT, FYEKMQ (reference sequence). V was trimmed by 3 bases and J by 3 bases, leaving 9 bases between them. The CDR3 bases are TGTGCCAGCAGCTTGCGGGGGCTCTACGAGCAGTACTTC. Amino acids: CASSLRGLYEQYF.

V and J are TRBV16 and TRBJ1-4; unclear D gene. V lost 3 bases, J lost 0 bases, and 8 bases lay in between. The CDR3 length is 15 residues. From germline, CDR1 is KGHSY and CDR2 FQNENV. CDR3 region: CASSQNHATNEKLFF. The CDR3 region has the DNA TGTGCCAGCAGCCAGAACCATGCAACTAATGAAAAACTGTTTTTT.

The rearrangement links TRBV30 to TRBJ1-1; D unclear. CDR1 and CDR2 from the germline V gene are GTSNPN and SVGIG (reference sequence). V was clipped by 4 bases and J by 2 bases, with 14 bases between them. This CDR3 region has 14 residues. CDR3 residues: CAWNRGRLNTEAFF. The CDR3 DNA is TGTGCCTGGAACAGAGGACGGCTAAACACTGAAGCTTTCTTT.